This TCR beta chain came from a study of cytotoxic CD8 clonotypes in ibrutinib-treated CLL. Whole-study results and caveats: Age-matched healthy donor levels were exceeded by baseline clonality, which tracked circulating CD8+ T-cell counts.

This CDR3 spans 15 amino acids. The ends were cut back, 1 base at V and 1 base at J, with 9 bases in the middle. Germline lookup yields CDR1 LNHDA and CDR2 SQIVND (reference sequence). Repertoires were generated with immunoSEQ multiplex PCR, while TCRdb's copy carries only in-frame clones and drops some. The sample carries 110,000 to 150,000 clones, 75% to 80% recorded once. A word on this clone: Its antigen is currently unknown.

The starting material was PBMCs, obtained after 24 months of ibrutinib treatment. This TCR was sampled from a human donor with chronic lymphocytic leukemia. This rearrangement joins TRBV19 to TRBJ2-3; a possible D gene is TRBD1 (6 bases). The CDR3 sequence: CASSIGGHGTDTQYF. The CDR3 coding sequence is TGTGCCAGTAGTATAGGGGGACACGGCACAGATACGCAGTATTTT.